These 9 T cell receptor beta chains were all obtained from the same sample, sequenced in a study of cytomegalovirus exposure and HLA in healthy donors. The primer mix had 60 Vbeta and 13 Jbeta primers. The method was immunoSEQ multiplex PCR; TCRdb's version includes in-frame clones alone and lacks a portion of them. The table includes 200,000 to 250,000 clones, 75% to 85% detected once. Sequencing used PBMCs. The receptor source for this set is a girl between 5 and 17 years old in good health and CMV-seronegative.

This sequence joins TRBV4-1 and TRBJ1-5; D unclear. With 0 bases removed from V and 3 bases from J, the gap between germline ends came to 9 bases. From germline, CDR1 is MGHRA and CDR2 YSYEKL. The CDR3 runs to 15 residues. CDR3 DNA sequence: TGCGCCAGCAGCCAAGATCGGGGTTACAATCAGCCCCAGCATTTT. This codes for CASSQDRGYNQPQHF.

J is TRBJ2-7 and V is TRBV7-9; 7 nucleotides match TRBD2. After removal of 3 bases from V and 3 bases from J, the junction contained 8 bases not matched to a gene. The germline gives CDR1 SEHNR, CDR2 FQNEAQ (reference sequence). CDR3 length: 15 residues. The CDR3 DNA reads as TGTGCCAGCAGCTTCCCGCAACGGGGGGACTACGAGCAGTACTTC. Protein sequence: CASSFPQRGDYEQYF.

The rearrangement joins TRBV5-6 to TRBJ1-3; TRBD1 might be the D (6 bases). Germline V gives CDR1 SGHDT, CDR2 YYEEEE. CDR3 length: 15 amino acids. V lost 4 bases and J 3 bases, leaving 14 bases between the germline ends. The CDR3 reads CASSLRGAFGNTIYF. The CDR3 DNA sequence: TGTGCCAGCAGCCTACGGGGGGCGTTTGGAAACACCATATATTTT.

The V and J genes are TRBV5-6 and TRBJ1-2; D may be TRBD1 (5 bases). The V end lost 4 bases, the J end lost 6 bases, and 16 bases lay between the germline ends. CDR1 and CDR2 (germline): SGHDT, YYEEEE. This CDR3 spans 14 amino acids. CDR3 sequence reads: CASSPVVAGNGYTF. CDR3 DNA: TGTGCCAGCAGCCCTGTGGTGGCAGGGAATGGCTACACCTTC.

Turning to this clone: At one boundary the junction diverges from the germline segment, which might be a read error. The CDR3 DNA reads TGCGCCAGCACCTTGACAGGGGCGAACACTGAAGCTTTCTTT. This encodes CASTLTGANTEAFF. The chain couples TRBV5-1 to TRBJ1-1; 8 positions agree with TRBD1. The CDR3 has 14 amino acids. Germline CDR1 reads SGHRS; CDR2 reads YFSETQ.

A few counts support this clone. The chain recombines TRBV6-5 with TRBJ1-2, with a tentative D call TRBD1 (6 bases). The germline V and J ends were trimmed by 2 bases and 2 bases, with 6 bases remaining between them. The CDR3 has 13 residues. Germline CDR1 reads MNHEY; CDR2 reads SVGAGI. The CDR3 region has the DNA TGTGCCAGCAGTTACCAGGGGAACTATGGCTACACCTTC. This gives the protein CASSYQGNYGYTF.

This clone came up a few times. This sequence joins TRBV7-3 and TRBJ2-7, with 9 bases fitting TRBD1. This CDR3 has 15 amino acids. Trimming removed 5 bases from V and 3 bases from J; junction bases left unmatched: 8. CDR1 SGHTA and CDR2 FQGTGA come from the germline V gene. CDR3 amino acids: CASSPTGTGIYEQYF. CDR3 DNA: TGTGCCAGCAGCCCTACCGGGACAGGGATCTACGAGCAGTACTTC. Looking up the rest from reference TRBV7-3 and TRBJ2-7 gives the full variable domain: GAGVSQTPSNKVTEKGKYVELRCDPISGHTALYWYRQSLGQGPEFLIYFQGTGAADDSGLPNDRFFAVRPEGSVSTLKIQRTERGDSAVYLCASSPTGTGIYEQYFGPGTRLTVT.

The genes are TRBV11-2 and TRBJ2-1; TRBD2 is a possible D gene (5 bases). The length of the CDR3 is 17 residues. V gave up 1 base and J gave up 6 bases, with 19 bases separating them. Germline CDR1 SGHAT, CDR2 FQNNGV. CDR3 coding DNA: TGTGCCAGCAGCTTAGGGGGTAGCGAGTGGGCGAGCAATGAGCAGTTCTTC. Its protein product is CASSLGGSEWASNEQFF.

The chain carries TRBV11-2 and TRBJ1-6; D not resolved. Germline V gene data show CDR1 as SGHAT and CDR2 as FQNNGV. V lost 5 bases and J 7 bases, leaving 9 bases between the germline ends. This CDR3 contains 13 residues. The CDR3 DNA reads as TGTGCCAGCAGCATGACTCGAAATTCACCCCTCCACTTT. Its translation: CASSMTRNSPLHF.